This TCR beta chain was recovered during a study of blood T cell repertoires in COVID-19. For the study at large: Samples taken during acute and convalescent COVID-19 were collected in the United States, Italy and Spain. Sources were T cells, B-cell-depleted T cells, or PBMCs; the material itself was cDNA or gDNA.

The V gene's germline CDR1 is MNHEY and CDR2 SVGAGI. This CDR3 has 15 amino acids. After removal of 8 bases from V and 4 bases from J, the junction contained 5 bases not matched to a gene. Original handling: Reference gene primer amplification yielded estimated nucleated cell counts. The assay was immunoSEQ multiplex PCR, and TCRdb's table has in-frame clones only and misses some. V and J calls and clone size are given by that table; D and trimming were obtained from the DNA. The data contain fewer than 500,000 clones, approximately 87% of them singletons. This clonotype was obtained from a woman aged 25 to 39 with acute COVID-19. The chain has TRBV6-5 and TRBJ1-4; 12 nucleotides line up with TRBD1. The specimen sequenced was PBMCs or T cells enriched from blood (not recorded which). The CDR3 protein is CASGTGGAGNEKLFF. In DNA form, the CDR3 reads TGTGCCAGCGGGACAGGGGGCGCAGGTAATGAAAAACTGTTTTTT.